This T cell receptor (beta chain) emerged from a study of beta chain features in type 1 diabetes. Whole-study results and caveats: The naive, central memory and Treg TCRB repertoires showed an apparent similarity that was greater among patients than among healthy donors. People with Type 1 diabetes carried modestly yet significantly shorter TCRB CDR3s in all four CD4+ subsets. Among type 1 diabetes patients, VDJ junctions had fewer insertions and more deletions.

Points on this clone: Its antigen is undetermined.

J lost 9 bases, V lost 7 bases, and 10 bases had no gene match. This CDR3 comprises 13 residues. The germline V gene has CDR1 MNHEY and CDR2 SMNVEV (reference sequence). The authors reverse transcribed all of the isolated RNA, so sequencing captured expressed TCRB transcripts. Some clones are missing from TCRdb's copy, which holds only in-frame ones; the method was immunoSEQ multiplex PCR. The sample holds some 290,000 clones, roughly a quarter seen once. This clonotype was sampled from a woman in her thirties with type 1 diabetes. The sequenced material came from naive CD4+ T cells from blood. The chain joins TRBV27 to TRBJ2-3; 7 positions agree with TRBD2. CDR3 protein: CASTRGPGRTQYF. In DNA, the CDR3 is TGTGCCAGCACCCGAGGACCCGGGAGGACGCAGTATTTT.